Following are 10 T cell receptor beta chains from one sample sequenced in a study of vaccination and CD4 T cells after COVID-19. Sequenced with the Oncomine TCR Beta short-read assay was DNA taken from cultured CD4+ T cells. TCRdb processed the PCR reads anew with MiXCR; each CDR3 protein has one entry. The table records 12,000 or so distinct CDR3 sequences, roughly 29% of them present only once. Stated treatment: roughly 10-day PBMC culture with coronavirus spike peptide pools or control peptides (ViraFEST assay). These receptors are not linked to any known antigen. The sample consisted of CD4+ T cells from blood, cultured in vitro, taken before SARS-CoV-2 vaccination. The receptors here all came from a human donor who received a COVID-19 vaccine.

This clonotype was detected only a few times. The chain combines TRBV6-5 with TRBJ2-6; 7 bases fit TRBD2. From germline, CDR1 is MNHEY and CDR2 SVGAGI. The CDR3 runs 17 residues. After removal of 4 bases from V and 2 bases from J, the junction contained 8 bases not matched to a gene. The CDR3: CASSSERGTPGANVLTF. DNA of the CDR3: TGTGCCAGCAGTTCGGAGCGGGGCACCCCTGGGGCCAACGTCCTGACTTTC.

The DNA for the CDR3 is TGTGCCAGCAGTTTCAGTCTAGGTACTAATGAAAAACTGTTTTTT. As protein: CASSFSLGTNEKLFF. V gene TRBV6-4 combines with J gene TRBJ1-4; D not resolved. CDR1 is MRHNA, CDR2 SNTAGT, per germline. Trimming left V 5 bases short and J 2 bases short, with 12 bases between. This CDR3 spans 15 amino acids.

The chain combines TRBV29-1 with TRBJ2-7; 10 bases align to TRBD1. Per the germline V gene, CDR1 is SQVTM and CDR2 is ANQGSEA. Trimming at V came to 6 bases and at J to 3 bases, leaving 2 bases not matched to a gene. The CDR3 has 12 residues. The CDR3 is CSVRTGGYEQYF. CDR3 in DNA: TGCAGCGTGAGGACAGGGGGCTACGAGCAGTACTTC.

The V call is TRBV4-2, the J call TRBJ2-3; D is perhaps TRBD2 (6 bases). The V and J ends lost 3 bases and 6 bases respectively, with 16 bases between them. The germline V gene has CDR1 LGHNA and CDR2 YNFKEQ. This CDR3 region has 15 residues. The CDR3: CASSQGGEGTDTQYF. DNA of the CDR3: TGTGCCAGCAGCCAGGGGGGTGAGGGGACCGATACGCAGTATTTT.

This clonotype appeared a single time. V usage is TRBV29-1 and J usage is TRBJ1-2; 10 bases agree with TRBD1. J gave up 9 bases and V 5 bases, and 9 bases lay outside the gene matches. Per germline, CDR1 SQVTM and CDR2 ANQGSEA. This CDR3 is built from 13 residues. CDR3 sequence (DNA): TGCAGCGTTCCGGGACAGGGGTGGAATAGCTACACCTTC. This codes for CSVPGQGWNSYTF.

This rearrangement joins TRBV2 to TRBJ2-5; TRBD2 agrees at 13 bases. This CDR3 region has 16 residues. J was trimmed by 4 bases and V by 1 base; bases with no gene match: 3. The germline CDR1 and CDR2 sequences are SNHLY and FYNNEI. In nucleotides, the CDR3 is TGTGCCAGCAGTGAAGGGACTAGCGGGGGAGGAGAGACCCAGTACTTC. Its protein is CASSEGTSGGGETQYF.

This chain links TRBV20-1 with TRBJ2-7; D is perhaps TRBD2 (5 bases). The germline gives CDR1 DFQATT, CDR2 SNEGSKA (reference sequence). The CDR3 totals 13 residues. The V gene lost 1 base and the J gene lost 5 bases, with 12 bases spanning the gap. The CDR3 reads CSARGSGADEQYF. The CDR3 DNA reads TGCAGTGCTAGAGGAAGCGGTGCTGACGAGCAGTACTTC.

The V call is TRBV2, the J call TRBJ2-1; D is perhaps TRBD1 (6 bases). CDR1 is SNHLY, CDR2 FYNNEI, per germline. V lost 4 bases, J lost 7 bases, and 11 bases lay in between. This CDR3 comprises 13 residues. DNA for the CDR3: TGTGCCAGCAGTGGGCAGGGGAAGAATGAGCAGTTCTTC. Encoded protein: CASSGQGKNEQFF.

This chain links TRBV11-2 with TRBJ2-5; weak D call: TRBD2 (5 bases). V was pared by 0 bases and J by 7 bases, with 9 bases between. This CDR3 is 13 amino acids long. Germline V lookup: CDR1 SGHAT, CDR2 FQNNGV. CDR3 residues: CASSLDSRGTQYF. In nucleotides, the CDR3 is TGTGCCAGCAGCTTAGATTCACGGGGGACCCAGTACTTC.

The chain couples TRBV4-1 to TRBJ2-4, with 8 bases that match TRBD2. V lost 1 base, J lost 4 bases, and 6 bases stayed unmatched. The CDR3 has 16 residues. Per germline, CDR1 MGHRA and CDR2 YSYEKL. The CDR3 DNA reads as TGCGCCAGCAGCCAAGTGGGACTAGATGGAAAAAACATTCAGTACTTC. Translating it yields CASSQVGLDGKNIQYF.